This TCR beta chain was sequenced during a study of CD4 and CD8 cells across lung adenocarcinoma regions. TCRdb reanalysed the PCR reads using MiXCR and keeps one entry per CDR3 protein. The table includes over 15,000 distinct CDR3 sequences, 46% detected once. This clonotype occurred a few times. Samples came from patients with localized non-small cell lung adenocarcinoma. Germline V gives CDR1 DFQATT, CDR2 SNEGSKA (reference sequence). This CDR3 spans 14 amino acids. Trimming cost V 1 base and J 4 bases; bases outside gene matches: 7. The rearrangement links TRBV20-1 to TRBJ2-7, with 7 bases lining up with TRBD2. What was sequenced was CD4+ T cells from the margin of a lung tumor. The sequence was collected from a male donor with lung adenocarcinoma. The CD4 and CD8 labels of this study may be unreliable. This chain's CDR3 is CSARVWREGYEQYF. In DNA, the CDR3 is TGCAGTGCTAGAGTGTGGAGGGAGGGATACGAGCAGTACTTC.